This T cell receptor (beta chain) was captured in a study of technical replicates of blood from several donors. The protocol was immunoSEQ multiplex PCR, while the TCRdb copy is restricted to in-frame clones and leaves out a portion. The sample has roughly 80,000 clones; over 90% are singletons. The CDR3 spans 18 residues. Germline V gives CDR1 SGHVS, CDR2 FNYEAQ. V trimming: 0 bases; J trimming: 4 bases; junction bases outside the gene matches: 11. Sequences were obtained from T cells isolated from PBMCs. The chain recombines TRBV7-6 with TRBJ2-5; 10 bases line up with TRBD2. The sequence came from a human donor in good health. The CDR3 protein is CASSLALLAGAVGETQYF. The CDR3 DNA is TGTGCCAGCAGCTTAGCTCTCCTAGCGGGAGCCGTAGGAGAGACCCAGTACTTC.